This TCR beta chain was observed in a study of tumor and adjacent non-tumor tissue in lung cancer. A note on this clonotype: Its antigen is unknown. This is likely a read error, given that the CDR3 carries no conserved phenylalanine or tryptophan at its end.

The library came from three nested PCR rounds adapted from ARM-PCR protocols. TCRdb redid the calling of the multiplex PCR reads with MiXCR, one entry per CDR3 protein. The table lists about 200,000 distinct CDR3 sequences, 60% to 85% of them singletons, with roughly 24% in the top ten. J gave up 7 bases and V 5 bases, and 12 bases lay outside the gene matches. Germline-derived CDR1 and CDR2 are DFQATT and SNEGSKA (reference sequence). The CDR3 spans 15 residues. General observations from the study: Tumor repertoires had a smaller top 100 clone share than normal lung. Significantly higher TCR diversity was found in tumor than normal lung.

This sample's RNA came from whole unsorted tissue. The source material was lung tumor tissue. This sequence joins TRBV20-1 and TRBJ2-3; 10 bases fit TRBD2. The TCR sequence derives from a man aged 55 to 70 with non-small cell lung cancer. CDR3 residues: CSAVPSGRIINTQYS. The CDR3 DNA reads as TGCAGTGCTGTTCCTAGCGGGAGAATTATAAATACGCAGTATTCT.